What follows is one T cell receptor (beta chain) and its context. TCRdb's table, derived via immunoSEQ multiplex PCR, lists solely in-frame clones and lacks some. The sample lists under 150,000 clones; 70% to 90% were seen once. This entry belongs to a study of cytomegalovirus exposure and HLA in healthy donors. CDR1 MNHNS and CDR2 SASEGT come from the germline V gene. The CDR3 covers 14 residues. V lost 4 bases to trimming and J lost 3 bases, with 13 bases between them. Donors were drawn from the approximately 120-subject validation cohort, separate from the 666-subject first cohort. Sequenced material: PBMCs. This clonotype originated in a man between 18 and 29 years old in good health and CMV-seropositive. This chain joins TRBV6-1 and TRBJ2-7; tentative D call: TRBD2 (5 bases). CDR3: CASSVERRYYEQYF. DNA of the CDR3: TGTGCCAGCAGTGTGGAGCGGCGGTACTACGAGCAGTACTTC.